This TCR beta chain was profiled in a study of blood T cell repertoires in COVID-19. Repertoires were generated with immunoSEQ multiplex PCR, while TCRdb's copy carries only in-frame clones and drops some. The repertoire holds around 300,000 clones, with 88% as singletons. V shed 5 bases, J shed 5 bases, and the junction held 2 bases outside the gene matches. CDR1 KGHSH and CDR2 LQKENI come from the germline V gene. The CDR3 consists of 13 residues. Sequenced input: PBMCs or T cells enriched from blood (not recorded which). This TCR was recovered from a woman aged 45-65 years who had recovered from COVID-19. The rearrangement joins TRBV18 to TRBJ1-5; 8 bases are a match to TRBD1. The CDR3 nucleotides are TGTGCCAGCTCAGCAGGGGGCGATCAGCCCCAGCATTTT. It translates to CASSAGGDQPQHF.